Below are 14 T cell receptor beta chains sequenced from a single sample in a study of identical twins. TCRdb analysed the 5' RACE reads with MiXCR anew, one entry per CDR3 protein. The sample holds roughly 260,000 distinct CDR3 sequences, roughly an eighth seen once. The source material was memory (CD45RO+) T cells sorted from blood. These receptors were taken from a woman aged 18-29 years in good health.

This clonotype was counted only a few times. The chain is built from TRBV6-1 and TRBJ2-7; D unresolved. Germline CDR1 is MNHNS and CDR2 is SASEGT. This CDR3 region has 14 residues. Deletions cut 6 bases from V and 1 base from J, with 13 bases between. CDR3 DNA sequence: TGTGCCAGCAGGGCCGGTACTTTGTCCTACGAGCAGTACTTC. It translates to CASRAGTLSYEQYF.

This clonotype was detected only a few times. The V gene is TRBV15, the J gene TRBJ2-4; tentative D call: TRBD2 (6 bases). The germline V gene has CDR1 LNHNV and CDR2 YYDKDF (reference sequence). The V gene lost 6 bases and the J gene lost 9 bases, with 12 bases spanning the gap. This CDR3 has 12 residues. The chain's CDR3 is CATREGIGIQYF. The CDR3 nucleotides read TGTGCCACCAGGGAGGGGATCGGCATTCAGTACTTC.

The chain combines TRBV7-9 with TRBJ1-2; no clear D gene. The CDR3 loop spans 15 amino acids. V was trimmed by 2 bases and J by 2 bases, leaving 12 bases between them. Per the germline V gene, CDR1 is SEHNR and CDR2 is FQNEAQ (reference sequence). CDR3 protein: CASSLQVATNYGYTF. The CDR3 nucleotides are TGTGCCAGCAGCTTACAGGTCGCTACAAACTATGGCTACACCTTC. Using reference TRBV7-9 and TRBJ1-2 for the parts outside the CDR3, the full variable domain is DTGVSQNPRHKITKRGQNVTFRCDPISEHNRLYWYRQTLGQGPEFLTYFQNEAQLEKSRLLSDRFSAERPKGSFSTLEIQRTEQGDSAMYLCASSLQVATNYGYTFGSGTRLTVV.

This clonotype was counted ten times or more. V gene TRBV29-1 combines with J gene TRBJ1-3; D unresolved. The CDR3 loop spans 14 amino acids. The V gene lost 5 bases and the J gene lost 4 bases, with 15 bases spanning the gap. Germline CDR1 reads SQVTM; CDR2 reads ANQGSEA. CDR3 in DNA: TGCAGCGTTCTGAAGAGGACCGACGGAAACACCATATATTTT. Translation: CSVLKRTDGNTIYF.

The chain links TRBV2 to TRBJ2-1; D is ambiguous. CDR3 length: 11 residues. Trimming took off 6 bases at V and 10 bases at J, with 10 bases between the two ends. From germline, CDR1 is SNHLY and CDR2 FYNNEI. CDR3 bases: TGTGCCAGCAGGAAGGTAGAAGAGCAGTTCTTC. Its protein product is CASRKVEEQFF.

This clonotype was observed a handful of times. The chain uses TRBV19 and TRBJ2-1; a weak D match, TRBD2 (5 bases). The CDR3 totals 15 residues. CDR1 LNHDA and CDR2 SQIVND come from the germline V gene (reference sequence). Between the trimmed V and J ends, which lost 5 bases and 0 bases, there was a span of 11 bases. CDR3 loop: CASSPRASSYNEQFF. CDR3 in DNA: TGTGCCAGTAGTCCGCGGGCCAGCTCCTACAATGAGCAGTTCTTC.

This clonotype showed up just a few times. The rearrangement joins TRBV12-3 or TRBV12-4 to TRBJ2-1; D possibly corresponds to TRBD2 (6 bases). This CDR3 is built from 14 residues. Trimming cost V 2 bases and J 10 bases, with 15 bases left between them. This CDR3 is CASSLIRSGGEQFF. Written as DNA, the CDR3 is TGTGCCAGCAGTTTAATTAGGTCTGGGGGGGAGCAGTTCTTC.

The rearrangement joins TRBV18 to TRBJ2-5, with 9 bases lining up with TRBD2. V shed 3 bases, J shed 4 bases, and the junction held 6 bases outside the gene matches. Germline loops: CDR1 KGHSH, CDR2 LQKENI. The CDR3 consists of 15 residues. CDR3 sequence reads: CASSPVVAGAETQYF. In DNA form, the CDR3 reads TGTGCCAGCTCACCCGTGGTAGCGGGAGCAGAGACCCAGTACTTC.

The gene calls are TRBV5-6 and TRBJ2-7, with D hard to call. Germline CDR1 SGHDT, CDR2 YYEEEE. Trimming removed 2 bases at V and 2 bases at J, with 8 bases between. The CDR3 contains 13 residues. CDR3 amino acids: CASSFPRTYEQYF. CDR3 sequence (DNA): TGTGCCAGCAGCTTCCCACGAACCTACGAGCAGTACTTC.

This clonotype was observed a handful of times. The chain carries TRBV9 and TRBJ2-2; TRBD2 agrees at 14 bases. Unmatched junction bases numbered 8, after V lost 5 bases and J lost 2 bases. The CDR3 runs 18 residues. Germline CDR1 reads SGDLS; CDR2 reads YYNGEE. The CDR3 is CASRTGTSGRANTGELFF. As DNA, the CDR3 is TGTGCCAGCAGGACCGGGACTAGCGGGAGAGCAAACACCGGGGAGCTGTTTTTT.

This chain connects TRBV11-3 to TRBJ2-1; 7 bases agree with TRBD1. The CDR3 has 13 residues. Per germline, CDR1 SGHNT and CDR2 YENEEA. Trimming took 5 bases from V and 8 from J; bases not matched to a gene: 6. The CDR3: CASSPETGYEQFF. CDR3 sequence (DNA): TGTGCCAGCAGCCCGGAGACAGGGTATGAGCAGTTCTTC.

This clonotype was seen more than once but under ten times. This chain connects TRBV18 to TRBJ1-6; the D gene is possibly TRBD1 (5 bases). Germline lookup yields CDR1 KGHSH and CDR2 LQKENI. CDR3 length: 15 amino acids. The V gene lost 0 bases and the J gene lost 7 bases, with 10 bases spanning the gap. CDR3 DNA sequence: TGTGCCAGCTCACCACCGGGACTGAAGAATTCACCCCTCCACTTT. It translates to CASSPPGLKNSPLHF.

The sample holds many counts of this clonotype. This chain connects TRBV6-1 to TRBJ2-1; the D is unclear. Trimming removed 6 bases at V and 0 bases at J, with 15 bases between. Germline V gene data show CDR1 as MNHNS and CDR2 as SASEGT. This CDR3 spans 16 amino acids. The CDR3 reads CASRPAVRSSYNEQFF. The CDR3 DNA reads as TGTGCCAGCAGGCCTGCCGTGCGGAGCTCCTACAATGAGCAGTTCTTC.

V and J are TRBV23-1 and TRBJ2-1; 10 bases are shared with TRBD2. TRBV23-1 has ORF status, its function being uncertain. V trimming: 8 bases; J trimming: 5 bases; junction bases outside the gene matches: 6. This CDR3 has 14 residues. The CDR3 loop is CASGRLAGDNEQFF. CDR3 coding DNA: TGCGCCAGCGGAAGACTAGCGGGCGACAATGAGCAGTTCTTC.